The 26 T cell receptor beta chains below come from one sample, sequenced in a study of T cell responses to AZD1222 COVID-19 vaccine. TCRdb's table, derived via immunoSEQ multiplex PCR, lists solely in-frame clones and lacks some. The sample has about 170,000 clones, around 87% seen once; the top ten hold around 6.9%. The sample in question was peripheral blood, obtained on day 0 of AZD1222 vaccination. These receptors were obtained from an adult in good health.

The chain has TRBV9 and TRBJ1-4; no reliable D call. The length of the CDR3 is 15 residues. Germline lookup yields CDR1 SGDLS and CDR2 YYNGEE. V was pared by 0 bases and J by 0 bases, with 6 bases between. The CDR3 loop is CASSVEDATNEKLFF. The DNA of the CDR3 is TGTGCCAGCAGCGTAGAAGATGCAACTAATGAAAAACTGTTTTTT.

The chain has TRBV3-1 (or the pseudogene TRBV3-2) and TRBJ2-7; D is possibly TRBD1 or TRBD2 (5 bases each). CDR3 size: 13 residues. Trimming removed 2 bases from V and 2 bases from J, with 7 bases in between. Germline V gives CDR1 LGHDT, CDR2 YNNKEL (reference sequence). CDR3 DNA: TGTGCCAGCAGCCAACGAGGGGCCTACGAGCAGTACTTC. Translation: CASSQRGAYEQYF.

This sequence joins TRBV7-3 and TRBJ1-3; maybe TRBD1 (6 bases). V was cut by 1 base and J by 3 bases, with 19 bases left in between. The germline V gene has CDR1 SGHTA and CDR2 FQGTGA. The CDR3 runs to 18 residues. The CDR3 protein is CASSLRGPLSVGGNTIYF. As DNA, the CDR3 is TGTGCCAGCAGCTTAAGGGGGCCTCTGAGTGTAGGTGGAAACACCATATATTTT.

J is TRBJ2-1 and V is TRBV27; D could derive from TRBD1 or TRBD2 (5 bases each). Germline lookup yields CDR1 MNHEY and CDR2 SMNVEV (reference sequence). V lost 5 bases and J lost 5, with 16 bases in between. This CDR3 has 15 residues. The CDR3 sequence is CASSAPSEGNNEQFF. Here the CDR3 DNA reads TGTGCCAGCAGTGCCCCTAGTGAGGGGAACAATGAGCAGTTCTTC.

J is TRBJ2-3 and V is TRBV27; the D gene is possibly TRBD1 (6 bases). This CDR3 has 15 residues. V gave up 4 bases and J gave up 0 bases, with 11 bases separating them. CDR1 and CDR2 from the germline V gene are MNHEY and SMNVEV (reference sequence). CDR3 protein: CASSSGASSTDTQYF. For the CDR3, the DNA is TGTGCCAGCAGTTCAGGGGCGTCTAGCACAGATACGCAGTATTTT.

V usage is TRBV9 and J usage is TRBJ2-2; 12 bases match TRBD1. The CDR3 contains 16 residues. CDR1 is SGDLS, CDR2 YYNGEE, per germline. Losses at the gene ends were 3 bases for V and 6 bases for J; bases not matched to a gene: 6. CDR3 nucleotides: TGTGCCAGCAGCGCCCGGGGACAGGGGGCTGCCGGGGAGCTGTTTTTT. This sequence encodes CASSARGQGAAGELFF.

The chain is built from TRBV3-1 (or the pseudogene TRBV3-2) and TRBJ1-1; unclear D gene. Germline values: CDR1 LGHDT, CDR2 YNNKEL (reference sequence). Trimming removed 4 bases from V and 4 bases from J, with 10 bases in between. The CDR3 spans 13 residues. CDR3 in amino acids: CASSLRVTTEAFF. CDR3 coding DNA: TGTGCCAGCAGCCTCCGGGTCACCACTGAAGCTTTCTTT.

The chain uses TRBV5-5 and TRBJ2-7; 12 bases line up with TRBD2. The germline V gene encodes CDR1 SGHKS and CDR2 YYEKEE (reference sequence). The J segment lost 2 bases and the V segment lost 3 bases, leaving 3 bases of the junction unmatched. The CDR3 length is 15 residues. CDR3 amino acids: CASSSTSGGTYEQYF. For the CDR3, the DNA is TGTGCCAGCAGCTCGACTAGCGGGGGAACCTACGAGCAGTACTTC.

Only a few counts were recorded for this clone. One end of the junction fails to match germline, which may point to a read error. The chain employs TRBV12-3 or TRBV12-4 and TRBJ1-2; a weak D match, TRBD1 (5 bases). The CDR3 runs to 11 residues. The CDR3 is CASSLAGHEEF. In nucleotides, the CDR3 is TGTGCCAGCAGTTTGGCCGGACATGAAGAGTTC.

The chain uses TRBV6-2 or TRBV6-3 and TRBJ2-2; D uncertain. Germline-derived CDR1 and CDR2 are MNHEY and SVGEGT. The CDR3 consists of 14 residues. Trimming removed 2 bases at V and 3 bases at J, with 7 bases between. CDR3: CASSYLADTGELFF. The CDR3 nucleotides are TGTGCCAGCAGTTACCTTGCGGACACCGGGGAGCTGTTTTTT.

CDR3 residues: CASSTVLGSNTGELFF. The CDR3 DNA sequence: TGTGCCAGCAGCACGGTGCTGGGGAGCAACACCGGGGAGCTGTTTTTT. This chain joins TRBV7-9 and TRBJ2-2; D perhaps matches TRBD2 (5 bases). The CDR3 loop spans 16 amino acids. V was pared by 5 bases and J by 2 bases, with 15 bases between. Germline V gene sequence: CDR1 SEHNR, CDR2 FQNEAQ (reference sequence).

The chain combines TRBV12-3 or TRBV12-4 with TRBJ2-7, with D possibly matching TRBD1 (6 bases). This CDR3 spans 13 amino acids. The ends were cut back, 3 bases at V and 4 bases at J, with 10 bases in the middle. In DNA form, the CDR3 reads TGTGCCAGCAGTTTCGGACAGTCTTACGAGCAGTACGTC. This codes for CASSFGQSYEQYV.

The CDR3 sequence is CSASRTATAINSPLHF. In DNA, the CDR3 is TGCAGTGCGAGTCGGACGGCGACAGCTATTAATTCACCCCTCCACTTT. The chain employs TRBV20-1 and TRBJ1-6, with D possibly being TRBD1 (5 bases). Germline values: CDR1 DFQATT, CDR2 SNEGSKA (reference sequence). The length of the CDR3 is 16 residues. Trimming removed 6 bases at V and 6 bases at J, with 21 bases between.

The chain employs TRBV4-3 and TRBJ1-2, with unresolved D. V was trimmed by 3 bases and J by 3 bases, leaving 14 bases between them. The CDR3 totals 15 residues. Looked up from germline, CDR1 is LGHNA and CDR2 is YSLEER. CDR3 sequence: CASSHIFREDYGYTF. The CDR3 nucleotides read TGCGCCAGCAGCCATATCTTCCGGGAGGACTATGGCTACACCTTC.

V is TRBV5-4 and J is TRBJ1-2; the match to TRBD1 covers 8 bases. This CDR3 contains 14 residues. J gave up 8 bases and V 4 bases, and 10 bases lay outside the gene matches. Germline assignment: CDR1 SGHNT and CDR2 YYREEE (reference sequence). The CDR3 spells CASSGKTGVGGYTF. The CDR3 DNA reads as TGTGCCAGCAGCGGCAAGACAGGGGTGGGAGGCTACACCTTC.

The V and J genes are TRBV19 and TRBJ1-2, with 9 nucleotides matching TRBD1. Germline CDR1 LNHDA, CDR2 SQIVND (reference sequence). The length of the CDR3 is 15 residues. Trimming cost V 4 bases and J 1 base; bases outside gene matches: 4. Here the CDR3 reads CASSTRTGDNYGYTF. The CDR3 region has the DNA TGTGCCAGTAGTACGCGGACAGGGGATAACTATGGCTACACCTTC.

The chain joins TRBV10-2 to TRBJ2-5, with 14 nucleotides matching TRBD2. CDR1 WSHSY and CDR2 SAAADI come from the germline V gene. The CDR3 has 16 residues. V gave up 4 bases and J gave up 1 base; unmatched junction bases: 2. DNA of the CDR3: TGCGCCAGCAGTGGACTAGCGGGGGGGTTCCAAGAGACCCAGTACTTC. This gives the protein CASSGLAGGFQETQYF.

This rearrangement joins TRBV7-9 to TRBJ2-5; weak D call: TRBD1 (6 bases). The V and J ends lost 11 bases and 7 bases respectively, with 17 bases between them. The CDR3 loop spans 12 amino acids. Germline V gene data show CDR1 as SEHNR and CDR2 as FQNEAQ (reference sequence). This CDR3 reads CAFSQGSRTQYF. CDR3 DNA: TGTGCCTTCTCACAGGGAAGTCGGACCCAGTACTTC.

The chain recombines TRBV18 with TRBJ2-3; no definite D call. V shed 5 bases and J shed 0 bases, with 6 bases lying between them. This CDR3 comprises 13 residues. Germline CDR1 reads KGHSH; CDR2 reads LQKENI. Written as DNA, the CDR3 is TGTGCCAGCTCAACGGACAGCACAGATACGCAGTATTTT. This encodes CASSTDSTDTQYF.

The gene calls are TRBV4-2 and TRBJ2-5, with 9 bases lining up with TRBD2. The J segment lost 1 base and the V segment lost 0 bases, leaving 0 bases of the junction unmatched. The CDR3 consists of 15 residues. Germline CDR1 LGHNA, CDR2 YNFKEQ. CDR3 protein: CASSQERGGQETQYF. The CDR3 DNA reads TGTGCCAGCAGCCAAGAGCGGGGGGGCCAAGAGACCCAGTACTTC.

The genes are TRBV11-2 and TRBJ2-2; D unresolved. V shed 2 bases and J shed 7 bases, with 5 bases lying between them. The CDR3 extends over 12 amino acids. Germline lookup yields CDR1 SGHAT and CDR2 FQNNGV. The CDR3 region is CASSLWGGELFF. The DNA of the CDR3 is TGTGCCAGCAGCTTATGGGGCGGGGAGCTGTTTTTT.

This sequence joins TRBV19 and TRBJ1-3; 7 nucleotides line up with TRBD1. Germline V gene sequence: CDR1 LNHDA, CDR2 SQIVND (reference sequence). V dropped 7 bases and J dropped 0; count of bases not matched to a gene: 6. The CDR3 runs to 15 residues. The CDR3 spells CASTPGQSSGNTIYF. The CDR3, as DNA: TGTGCCAGTACCCCGGGACAGAGCTCTGGAAACACCATATATTTT.

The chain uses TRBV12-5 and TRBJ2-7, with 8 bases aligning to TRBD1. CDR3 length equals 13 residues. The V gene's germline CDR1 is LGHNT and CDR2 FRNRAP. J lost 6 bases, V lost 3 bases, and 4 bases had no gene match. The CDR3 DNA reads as TGTGCTAGTGGTTTTGACAGGGGAGGCGAGCAGTACTTC. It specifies CASGFDRGGEQYF.

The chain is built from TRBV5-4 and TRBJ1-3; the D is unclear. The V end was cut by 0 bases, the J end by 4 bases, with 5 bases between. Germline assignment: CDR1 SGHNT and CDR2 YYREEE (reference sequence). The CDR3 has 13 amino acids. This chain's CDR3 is CASSLVSGNTIYF. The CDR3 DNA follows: TGTGCCAGCAGCTTGGTGTCCGGAAACACCATATATTTT.

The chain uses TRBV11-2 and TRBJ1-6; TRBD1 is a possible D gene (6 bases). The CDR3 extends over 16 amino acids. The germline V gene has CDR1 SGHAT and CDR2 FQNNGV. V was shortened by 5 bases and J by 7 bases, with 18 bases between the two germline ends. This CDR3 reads CASSPLDGQKNSPLHF. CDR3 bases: TGTGCCAGCAGCCCATTAGATGGACAGAAAAATTCACCCCTCCACTTT.

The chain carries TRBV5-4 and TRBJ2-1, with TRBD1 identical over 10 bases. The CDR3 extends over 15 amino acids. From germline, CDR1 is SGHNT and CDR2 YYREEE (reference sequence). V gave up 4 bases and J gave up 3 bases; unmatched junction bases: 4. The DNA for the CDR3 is TGTGCCAGCAGCCCCGGACAGGGGGTCTACAATGAGCAGTTCTTC. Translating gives CASSPGQGVYNEQFF.